Shown below are 12 T cell receptor beta chains from a single sample sequenced in a study of blood T cell repertoires in COVID-19 (TCRdb year 2020). Libraries were prepared through the immunoSEQ multiplex PCR assay. TCRdb's version of the immuneACCESS table is confined to in-frame rearrangements and falls short of the full clone set. An unresolved V gene accounts for under half of the shortfall where checked; the remainder is of unknown origin. The sample yields 20,000 to 25,000 clones; about nine tenths were counted once. The ten largest account for 18% of the sample. Sequenced material: peripheral blood. These receptors all come from a human donor in a cohort sampled during active COVID-19.

The chain uses TRBV29-1 and TRBJ2-4; no clear D. This CDR3 spans 11 amino acids. With 4 bases removed from V and 5 bases from J, the gap between germline ends came to 6 bases. From germline, CDR1 is SQVTM and CDR2 ANQGSEA. The CDR3 reads CSVGAQNIQYF. In DNA, the CDR3 is TGCAGCGTTGGGGCGCAAAACATTCAGTACTTC.

This sequence joins TRBV6-4 and TRBJ1-1; 9 bases are a match to TRBD1. CDR1 is MRHNA and CDR2 is SNTAGT in the germline V gene. After removal of 10 bases from V and 4 bases from J, the junction contained 13 bases not matched to a gene. The CDR3 spans 15 residues. The CDR3 DNA sequence: TGTGCCATCAATTCGGGGGACAGGGTGGCCACTGAAGCTTTCTTT. This gives the protein CAINSGDRVATEAFF.

This clone is large within its sample. The J gene is TRBJ1-1, the V gene TRBV18, with D possibly TRBD1 on 5 matching bases. CDR3 size: 14 residues. V gave up 5 bases and J gave up 3 bases, with 13 bases separating them. From germline, CDR1 is KGHSH and CDR2 LQKENI. Written as DNA, the CDR3 is TGTGCCAGCTCAACCACAGGATGGGACACTGAAGCTTTCTTT. The encoded protein is CASSTTGWDTEAFF.

A note on this clone: Additional DNA sequences in this sample encode the identical CDR3. The chain joins TRBV6-5 to TRBJ2-3, with D possibly matching TRBD1 (5 bases). This CDR3 spans 14 amino acids. Trimming stripped 6 bases from V and 0 bases from J, with 10 bases between. Germline V gene data show CDR1 as MNHEY and CDR2 as SVGAGI. CDR3 DNA sequence: TGTGCCAGCAGGGTAGGGGCGAGCACAGATACGCAGTATTTT. The encoded protein is CASRVGASTDTQYF.

CDR3 nucleotides: TGTGCCAGCAGCCAAGATCCCCCAGGTTCTGAGCAGTTCTTC. Its protein is CASSQDPPGSEQFF. This chain joins TRBV14 and TRBJ2-1; D gene ambiguous. The V gene lost 0 bases and the J gene lost 9 bases, with 12 bases spanning the gap. The CDR3 runs to 14 residues. Germline values: CDR1 SGHDN, CDR2 FVKESK.

This clone was seen a few times. The chain recombines TRBV10-3 with TRBJ1-2; 7 bases fit TRBD1. The CDR3 runs to 15 residues. CDR1 and CDR2 from the germline V gene are ENHRY and SYGVKD. J gave up 2 bases and V 4 bases, and 7 bases lay outside the gene matches. The CDR3 DNA follows: TGTGCCATCAGTGGTAACAGGGGCCAAAACTATGGCTACACCTTC. It yields the protein CAISGNRGQNYGYTF.

In this sample, this clone turned up once. The chain links TRBV5-3 to TRBJ2-5; TRBD1 matches at 8 bases. TRBV5-3 carries the ORF label, with uncertain function. The CDR3 covers 13 residues. J lost 2 bases, V lost 10 bases, and 7 bases had no gene match. The CDR3 reads CADEGQGQETQYF. The CDR3 DNA reads as TGTGCCGACGAAGGACAGGGACAAGAGACCCAGTACTTC.

This chain uses TRBV6-4 with TRBJ2-6; D is unresolved. Trimming removed 0 bases at V and 0 bases at J, with 9 bases between. CDR1 and CDR2 from the germline V gene are MRHNA and SNTAGT. CDR3 length: 17 amino acids. The CDR3 loop reads CASSDSGRSSGANVLTF. CDR3 DNA sequence: TGTGCCAGCAGTGACTCGGGCAGAAGCTCTGGGGCCAACGTCCTGACTTTC.

This chain uses TRBV27 with TRBJ1-1; 7 bases align to TRBD1. This CDR3 spans 13 amino acids. The junction had 5 bases not matched to a gene; V was cut back by 6 bases and J by 4 bases. Germline V gene sequence: CDR1 MNHEY, CDR2 SMNVEV (reference sequence). CDR3 nucleotide sequence: TGTGCCAGCAGCCGAAGGGGGCGCACTGAAGCTTTCTTT. Translating it yields CASSRRGRTEAFF.

The rearrangement uses TRBV6-1 and TRBJ1-2, with D possibly matching TRBD1 (5 bases). From germline, CDR1 is MNHNS and CDR2 SASEGT. The CDR3 is made up of 15 amino acids. Trimming shortened V by 1 base and J by 4 bases, and 13 bases separated the two germline ends. CDR3 sequence: CASSEEGLRSYGYTF. In DNA, the CDR3 is TGTGCCAGCAGTGAAGAGGGACTCAGGTCCTATGGCTACACCTTC.

The chain is built from TRBV6-5 and TRBJ1-1; D is uncertain. Between the trimmed V and J ends, which lost 3 bases and 6 bases, there was a span of 11 bases. This CDR3 has 13 amino acids. CDR1 and CDR2 (germline): MNHEY, SVGAGI. The CDR3 is CASSYFPESEAFF. In nucleotides, the CDR3 is TGTGCCAGCAGTTATTTCCCGGAGTCTGAAGCTTTCTTT.

The rearrangement uses TRBV4-3 and TRBJ2-7; 7 nucleotides match TRBD2. J was trimmed by 7 bases and V by 5 bases; bases with no gene match: 17. Looked up from germline, CDR1 is LGHNA and CDR2 is YSLEER. CDR3 length: 16 amino acids. In DNA, the CDR3 is TGCGCCAGCAGCAGGGGAGGGTCAGGGCCTCTGGGGGAGCAGTACTTC. It encodes CASSRGGSGPLGEQYF.